This T cell receptor beta chain stems from a study of T cells in Graves' hyperthyroidism and ophthalmopathy. The table lists this clonotype with many counts. What was amplified from RNA transcripts were TCR beta CDR3 regions. HTBI primers were used for first-round RT-PCR of the TCR CDR3. TCRdb reanalysed the multiplex PCR reads using MiXCR and keeps one entry per CDR3 protein. The sample has 300,000 to 350,000 distinct CDR3 sequences; 15% to 20% are singletons. The material sequenced was blood. The clonotype was recovered from a woman aged 40 to 50 with Graves' ophthalmopathy.

Written as DNA, the CDR3 is TGTGCCAGCTCACCGGGGACAGCTTACTCTGGGGCCAACGTCCTGACTTTC. Amino acids: CASSPGTAYSGANVLTF. This sequence joins TRBV18 and TRBJ2-6; 7 bases map to TRBD1. The CDR3 has 17 amino acids. The germline CDR1 and CDR2 sequences are KGHSH and LQKENI. V trimming: 3 bases; J trimming: 0 bases; junction bases outside the gene matches: 5.